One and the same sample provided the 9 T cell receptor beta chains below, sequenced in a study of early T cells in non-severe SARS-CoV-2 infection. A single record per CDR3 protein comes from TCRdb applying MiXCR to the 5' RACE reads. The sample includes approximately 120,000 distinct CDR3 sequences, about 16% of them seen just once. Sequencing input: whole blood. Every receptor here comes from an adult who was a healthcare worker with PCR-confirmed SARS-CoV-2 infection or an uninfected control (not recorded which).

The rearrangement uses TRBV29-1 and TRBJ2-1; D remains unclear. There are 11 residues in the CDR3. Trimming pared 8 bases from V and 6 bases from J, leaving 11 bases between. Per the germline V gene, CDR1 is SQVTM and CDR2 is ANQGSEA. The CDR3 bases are TGCAGCATGGACGTACTCAATGAGCAGTTCTTC. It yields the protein CSMDVLNEQFF.

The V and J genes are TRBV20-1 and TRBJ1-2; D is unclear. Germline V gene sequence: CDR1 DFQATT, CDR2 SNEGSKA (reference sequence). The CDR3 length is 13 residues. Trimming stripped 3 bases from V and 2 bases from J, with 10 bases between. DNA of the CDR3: TGCAGTGCTAGTGGAAGGGTCAACTATGGCTACACCTTC. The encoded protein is CSASGRVNYGYTF.

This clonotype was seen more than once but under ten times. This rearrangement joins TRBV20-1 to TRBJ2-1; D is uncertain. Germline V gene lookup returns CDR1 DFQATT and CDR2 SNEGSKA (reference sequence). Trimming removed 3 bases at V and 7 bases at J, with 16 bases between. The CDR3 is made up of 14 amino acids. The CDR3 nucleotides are TGCAGTGCTAGCTGGGCGTCTGGTTTTAATGAGCAGTTCTTC. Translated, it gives CSASWASGFNEQFF.

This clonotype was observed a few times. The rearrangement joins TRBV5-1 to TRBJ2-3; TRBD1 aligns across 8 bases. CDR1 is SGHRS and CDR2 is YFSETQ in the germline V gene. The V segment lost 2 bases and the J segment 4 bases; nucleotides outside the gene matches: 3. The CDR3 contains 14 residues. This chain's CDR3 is CASSFRGLPDTQYF. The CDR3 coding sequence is TGCGCCAGCAGCTTCAGGGGGCTCCCAGATACGCAGTATTTT.

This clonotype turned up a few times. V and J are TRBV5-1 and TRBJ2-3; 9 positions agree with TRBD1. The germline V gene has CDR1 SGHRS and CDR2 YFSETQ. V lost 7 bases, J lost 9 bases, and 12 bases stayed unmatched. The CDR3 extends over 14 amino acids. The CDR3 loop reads CASRGTGNFSTQYF. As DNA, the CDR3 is TGCGCCAGCCGTGGGACAGGGAATTTTAGCACGCAGTATTTT.

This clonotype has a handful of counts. CDR3 DNA sequence: TGTGCCAGCAGCCCCCAGGGAGCGAATACGCAGTATTTT. This codes for CASSPQGANTQYF. This chain uses TRBV7-2 with TRBJ2-3, with D possibly called TRBD1 or TRBD2 (5 bases each). Between the trimmed V and J ends, which lost 5 bases and 7 bases, there was a span of 13 bases. Germline assignment: CDR1 SGHTA and CDR2 FQGNSA. The CDR3 runs to 13 residues.

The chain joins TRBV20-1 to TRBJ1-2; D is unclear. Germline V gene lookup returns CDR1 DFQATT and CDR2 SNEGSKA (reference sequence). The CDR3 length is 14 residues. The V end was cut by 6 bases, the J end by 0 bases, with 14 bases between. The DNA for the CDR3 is TGCAGTGCCCAGCGGGAAAGAACTAACTATGGCTACACCTTC. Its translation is CSAQRERTNYGYTF.

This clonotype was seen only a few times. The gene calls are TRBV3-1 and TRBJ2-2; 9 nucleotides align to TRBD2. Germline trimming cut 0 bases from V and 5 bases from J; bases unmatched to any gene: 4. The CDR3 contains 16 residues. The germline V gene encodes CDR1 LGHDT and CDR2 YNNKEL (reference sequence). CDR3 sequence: CASSQERLAGTGELFF. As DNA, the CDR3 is TGTGCCAGCAGCCAAGAGCGCCTAGCGGGGACCGGGGAGCTGTTTTTT.

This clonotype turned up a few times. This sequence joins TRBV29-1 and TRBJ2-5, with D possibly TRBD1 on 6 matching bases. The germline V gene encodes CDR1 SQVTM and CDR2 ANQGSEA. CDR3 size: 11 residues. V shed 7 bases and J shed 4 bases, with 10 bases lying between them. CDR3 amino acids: CSGQVGETQYF. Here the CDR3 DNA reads TGCAGCGGACAGGTGGGAGAGACCCAGTACTTC.